These 27 T cell receptor beta chains were sequenced from one sample in a study of blood T cell repertoires in COVID-19. The assay was immunoSEQ multiplex PCR, and TCRdb's table has in-frame clones only and misses some. The sample contains about 97,000 clones, 87% of which appear only once. The specimen sequenced was peripheral blood. Every receptor here comes from a man aged 45-65 years with active COVID-19.

V and J are TRBV4-2 and TRBJ1-2; D call uncertain. V was shortened by 6 bases and J by 2 bases, with 19 bases between the two germline ends. The CDR3 has 16 residues. Germline V CDR1 and CDR2: LGHNA, YNFKEQ. CDR3 bases: TGTGCCAGCAGTCAACAATCGGGGATGGGGAACTATGGCTACACCTTC. Translated, it gives CASSQQSGMGNYGYTF.

This chain connects TRBV12-3 or TRBV12-4 to TRBJ1-2; D call uncertain. Trimming shortened V by 3 bases and J by 4 bases, and 9 bases separated the two germline ends. The length of the CDR3 is 13 residues. CDR3 region: CASSFHSSYGYTF. DNA of the CDR3: TGTGCCAGCAGTTTTCACTCGTCCTATGGCTACACCTTC.

In DNA, the CDR3 is TGTGCCAGTAGTAAGCCCGGGACAGGGGGCAGGGAGCAGTTCTTC. Its translation is CASSKPGTGGREQFF. The V gene is TRBV19, the J gene TRBJ2-1; the match to TRBD1 covers 12 bases. J gave up 10 bases and V 4 bases, and 8 bases lay outside the gene matches. This CDR3 contains 15 residues. CDR1 and CDR2 (germline): LNHDA, SQIVND (reference sequence).

In this sample, this clone turned up a few times. J is TRBJ2-7 and V is TRBV6-2 or TRBV6-3; TRBD1 matches at 8 bases. Germline V gene lookup returns CDR1 MNHEY and CDR2 SVGEGT. The J segment lost 1 base and the V segment lost 1 base, leaving 6 bases of the junction unmatched. This CDR3 comprises 16 residues. CDR3 nucleotides: TGTGCCAGCAGTTACTGGCGGGACAGGACATCCTACGAGCAGTACTTC. As protein: CASSYWRDRTSYEQYF.

The rearrangement joins TRBV30 to TRBJ1-1, with a possible D match to TRBD1 (6 bases). Trimming cost V 6 bases and J 10 bases, with 15 bases left between them. This CDR3 region has 11 residues. In germline, CDR1 is GTSNPN, CDR2 SVGIG (reference sequence). CDR3 DNA: TGTGCCTGTCAACAGGGAACAGGAGCTTTCTTT. It is translated as CACQQGTGAFF.

The chain uses TRBV5-5 and TRBJ2-7; TRBD2 matches at 7 bases. The CDR3 sequence is 13 residues long. CDR1 is SGHKS and CDR2 is YYEKEE in the germline V gene (reference sequence). The V gene end was trimmed by 4 bases and the J gene end by 9 bases; junction bases not matched to a gene: 10. The CDR3 reads CASSRTRLPGQYF. The CDR3 nucleotides read TGTGCCAGCAGCAGGACTAGGCTCCCCGGGCAGTACTTC.

The chain has TRBV7-2 and TRBJ2-1; 8 bases line up with TRBD1. The trim removed 5 bases at V and 11 bases at J, leaving 8 bases unmatched. The CDR3 spans 13 residues. The germline V gene has CDR1 SGHTA and CDR2 FQGNSA. CDR3 in DNA: TGTGCCAGCAGCCCCGACAGGGGATTTAAGCAGTTCTTC. Translated: CASSPDRGFKQFF.

The J gene is TRBJ1-1, the V gene TRBV19; D possibly corresponds to TRBD1 (5 bases). V lost 3 bases to trimming and J lost 6 bases, with 8 bases between them. Per germline, CDR1 LNHDA and CDR2 SQIVND (reference sequence). This CDR3 comprises 12 residues. CDR3: CASSMPGAEAFF. The DNA of the CDR3 is TGTGCCAGTAGTATGCCGGGGGCTGAAGCTTTCTTT.

V usage is TRBV7-2 and J usage is TRBJ2-1; 11 nucleotides match TRBD2. The CDR3 covers 15 residues. With 5 bases clipped from V and 4 bases from J, the junction kept 4 bases outside the gene matches. Germline V gene lookup returns CDR1 SGHTA and CDR2 FQGNSA. CDR3 bases: TGTGCCAGCAGCATCCCTAGCGGGGGGTACAATGAGCAGTTCTTC. Translated: CASSIPSGGYNEQFF.

The chain joins TRBV5-4 to TRBJ2-7, with TRBD1 matching 9 bases. CDR1 and CDR2 (germline): SGHNT, YYREEE (reference sequence). The CDR3 totals 17 residues. The V segment lost 1 base and the J segment 4 bases; nucleotides outside the gene matches: 12. The CDR3 loop is CASSLRVFRDRAYEQYF. The CDR3 nucleotides are TGTGCCAGCAGCTTGAGGGTATTTAGGGACAGGGCGTACGAGCAGTACTTC.

The CDR3 sequence: CASSPLPGQVNTEAFF. The CDR3 DNA sequence: TGCGCCAGCAGCCCCTTACCTGGACAGGTGAACACTGAAGCTTTCTTT. This chain connects TRBV4-1 to TRBJ1-1, with TRBD1 matching over 7 bases. The V and J ends lost 4 bases and 0 bases, in that order; junction bases with no gene match: 8. Looked up from germline, CDR1 is MGHRA and CDR2 is YSYEKL. The CDR3 extends over 16 amino acids.

The V and J genes are TRBV12-3 or TRBV12-4 and TRBJ1-1, with D unclear. The CDR3 is made up of 11 amino acids. Trimming stripped 4 bases from V and 4 bases from J, with 4 bases between. The DNA of the CDR3 is TGTGCCAGCAGTTCCCTCACTGAAGCTTTCTTT. It yields the protein CASSSLTEAFF.

The V gene is TRBV7-9, the J gene TRBJ2-7, with TRBD2 identical over 14 bases. The CDR3 runs 15 residues. From germline, CDR1 is SEHNR and CDR2 FQNEAQ (reference sequence). V was clipped by 6 bases and J by 2 bases; unmatched bases: 3. This CDR3 reads CASSTTSGGAYEQYF. CDR3 in DNA: TGTGCCAGCAGTACGACTAGCGGGGGGGCCTACGAGCAGTACTTC.

The rearrangement links TRBV6-2 or TRBV6-3 to TRBJ2-7, with 7 positions matching TRBD1. Trimming at V came to 2 bases and at J to 1 base, leaving 5 bases not matched to a gene. This CDR3 spans 15 amino acids. Germline CDR1 and CDR2: MNHEY and SVGEGT. CDR3 coding DNA: TGTGCCAGCAGTTACGTAGGGGGCCCTTCCTACGAGCAGTACTTC. It is translated as CASSYVGGPSYEQYF.

The chain joins TRBV6-7 to TRBJ2-7; 16 bases line up with TRBD2. TRBV6-7 is recorded as an ORF, its role being uncertain. The length of the CDR3 is 17 residues. With V trimmed by 2 bases and J by 5 bases, 6 bases remained unmatched. DNA of the CDR3: TGTGCCAGCAGTTACGGGACTAGCGGGGGGGCCGGGAACGAGCAGTACTTC. This encodes CASSYGTSGGAGNEQYF.

V and J are TRBV10-3 and TRBJ2-7, with 7 nucleotides matching TRBD1. Trimming removed 3 bases from V and 2 bases from J; junction bases left unmatched: 4. The CDR3 spans 14 residues. The germline CDR1 and CDR2 sequences are ENHRY and SYGVKD. The CDR3 DNA reads as TGTGCCATCAGTGATGACAGGGCCCCCTACGAGCAGTACTTC. As protein: CAISDDRAPYEQYF.

The V gene is TRBV10-3, the J gene TRBJ1-2; the D gene is possibly TRBD1 (5 bases). V was pared by 6 bases and J by 9 bases, with 14 bases between. This CDR3 region has 12 residues. Looked up from germline, CDR1 is ENHRY and CDR2 is SYGVKD. In DNA, the CDR3 is TGTGCCATCAGCCCTCAGACAGAGCGCTACACCTTC. It encodes CAISPQTERYTF.

The chain uses TRBV6-5 and TRBJ2-5, with TRBD1 matching 9 bases. This CDR3 contains 13 residues. The V and J ends lost 7 bases and 5 bases, in that order; junction bases with no gene match: 5. Germline V gene lookup returns CDR1 MNHEY and CDR2 SVGAGI. The CDR3 here is CASKRQGGETQYF. The CDR3 DNA reads as TGTGCCAGCAAAAGACAGGGGGGGGAGACCCAGTACTTC.

V is TRBV14 and J is TRBJ2-1; a possible D gene is TRBD2 (7 bases). Germline assignment: CDR1 SGHDN and CDR2 FVKESK. Trimming cost V 0 bases and J 3 bases, with 12 bases left between them. The CDR3 runs to 16 residues. The CDR3, as DNA: TGTGCCAGCAGCCAAGACGCGGGGGCCTTCTACAATGAGCAGTTCTTC. This encodes CASSQDAGAFYNEQFF.

The chain combines TRBV7-2 with TRBJ2-5; maybe TRBD2 (6 bases). Per germline, CDR1 SGHTA and CDR2 FQGNSA. The V gene lost 1 base and the J gene lost 2 bases, with 20 bases spanning the gap. The CDR3 consists of 18 residues. The CDR3 loop reads CASSLVRRGLPGQETQYF. As DNA, the CDR3 is TGTGCCAGCAGCTTAGTACGGCGGGGCCTTCCGGGGCAAGAGACCCAGTACTTC.

The chain employs TRBV6-6 and TRBJ1-1, with 8 nucleotides matching TRBD1. The CDR3 loop spans 13 amino acids. Germline V CDR1 and CDR2: MNHNY, SVGAGI (reference sequence). The ends lost 4 bases at V and 11 bases at J; junction bases unmatched: 9. The CDR3 spells CASSSGQGAQAFF. CDR3 DNA sequence: TGTGCCAGCAGTTCCGGACAGGGCGCCCAGGCTTTCTTT.

The J gene is TRBJ2-2, the V gene TRBV6-5; 10 nucleotides align to TRBD2. The V gene end was trimmed by 6 bases and the J gene end by 8 bases; junction bases not matched to a gene: 9. Germline V gene lookup returns CDR1 MNHEY and CDR2 SVGAGI. CDR3 size: 15 residues. The CDR3 region has the DNA TGTGCCAGCAGGGAGTCACTAGCGGGGAGGGGGGAGCTGTTTTTT. The encoded protein is CASRESLAGRGELFF.

The CDR3 protein is CASSVDGEQYF. CDR3 coding DNA: TGTGCCAGCAGCGTCGACGGGGAGCAGTACTTC. The chain joins TRBV9 to TRBJ2-7; D unresolved. The CDR3 loop spans 11 amino acids. Per germline, CDR1 SGDLS and CDR2 YYNGEE. Trimming removed 2 bases from V and 7 bases from J, with 7 bases in between.

In its sample, this clone was seen once. The chain carries TRBV4-3 and TRBJ1-4, with D hard to call. Between the trimmed V and J ends, which lost 1 base and 0 bases, there was a span of 12 bases. Germline assignment: CDR1 LGHNA and CDR2 YSLEER. The CDR3 spans 17 residues. CDR3 residues: CASSQGSSVATNEKLFF. The CDR3 nucleotides read TGCGCCAGCAGCCAAGGTTCCAGCGTCGCAACTAATGAAAAACTGTTTTTT.

The chain has TRBV19 and TRBJ2-1; 15 nucleotides match TRBD2. This CDR3 is 17 amino acids long. Per germline, CDR1 LNHDA and CDR2 SQIVND (reference sequence). Unmatched junction bases numbered 4, after V lost 3 bases and J lost 4 bases. This CDR3 reads CASSIGTSGGNYNEQFF. CDR3 nucleotides: TGTGCCAGTAGTATCGGGACTAGCGGGGGGAATTACAATGAGCAGTTCTTC.

The chain combines TRBV7-2 with TRBJ2-2; 8 bases align to TRBD2. Per germline, CDR1 SGHTA and CDR2 FQGNSA. V dropped 4 bases and J dropped 3; count of bases not matched to a gene: 7. This CDR3 is 16 amino acids long. CDR3 protein: CASSSRAGAYTGELFF. CDR3 in DNA: TGTGCCAGCAGCTCCCGAGCGGGGGCTTACACCGGGGAGCTGTTTTTT.

J is TRBJ1-5 and V is TRBV2, with 7 bases matching TRBD1. J was trimmed by 4 bases and V by 4 bases; bases with no gene match: 4. This CDR3 is built from 14 residues. Germline lookup yields CDR1 SNHLY and CDR2 FYNNEI. The CDR3 sequence: CASSGDRENQPQHF. The CDR3 DNA follows: TGTGCCAGCAGTGGAGACAGGGAAAATCAGCCCCAGCATTTT.